This TCR beta chain was identified during a study of regulatory T cells in long-lasting Graves disease. Construction of TCR beta libraries relied on iRepertoire HTBI primers and on Arm-PCR targeting CDR3 regions. TCRdb reanalysed the multiplex PCR reads using MiXCR and keeps one entry per CDR3 protein. This table holds 350,000 to 500,000 distinct CDR3 sequences, about a sixth found once. In the case of this clonotype: A much more abundant neighbour one base away suggests this may be a read error.

The CDR3 runs 13 residues. CDR1 GTSNPN and CDR2 SVGIG come from the germline V gene (reference sequence). Time point described: newly diagnosed GD, antithyroid drugs for less than 3 months. The TCR library was made from RNA extracted from PBMCs. The same specimen was also included in a second study, on T cells in Graves' hyperthyroidism and ophthalmopathy.

This receptor was identified in a woman aged 18-30 years with Graves disease. Here the sequenced sample was peripheral blood mononuclear cells (PBMCs), taken at new diagnosis, from a patient treated with antithyroid drugs. This sequence joins TRBV30 and TRBJ1-1; 9 bases line up with TRBD1. Here the CDR3 reads CVWRTGGGTEAFF. CDR3 in DNA: TGTGTCTGGAGAACAGGGGGCGGCACTGAAGCTTTCTTT.